The present TCR beta chain was sequenced within a study of shared clonotypes between healthy human individuals. Study results and caveats: Across several donors, naive CD4 shared roughly 5%, naive CD8 less than 4%, memory CD4 less than 2.5%, memory CD8 0.4%. Clonotypes shared by all four donors outscored non-shared clonotypes in generation probability.

The CDR3 contains 13 residues. The germline CDR1 and CDR2 sequences are KGHSH and LQKENI. Trimming shortened V by 8 bases and J by 8 bases, and 15 bases separated the two germline ends. Profiled with immunoSEQ multiplex PCR; TCRdb holds only in-frame clones, not every one. This table has over 1.4 million clones, around 97% appearing once. A remark on this clone: Its target is unknown.

J is TRBJ2-2 and V is TRBV18; no clear D. The sequence was obtained from a man aged 25 to 45 in good health. The sequenced material came from naive CD4+ T cells sorted from blood. Subset: CD45RA+ positively selected. CDR3 coding DNA: TGTGCCAGCATCGGATCGGCCAGTGGGGAGCTGTTTTTT. It is translated as CASIGSASGELFF. The variable domain in full, with the rest retrieved from reference TRBV18 and TRBJ2-2, is NAGVMQNPRHLVRRRGQEARLRCSPMKGHSHVYWYRQLPEEGLKFMVYLQKENIIDESGMPKERFSAEFPKEGPSILRIQQVVRGDSAAYFCASIGSASGELFFGEGSRLTVL.